This T cell receptor beta chain was sequenced during a study of tumor and adjacent non-tumor tissue in lung cancer. Study as a whole: There were around eleven adenocarcinoma, a couple of squamous cell carcinoma and 1 small cell lung cancer cases. Patients were aged about 30 to 76, about 10 men and about 5 women, stage I to III.

CDR1 is SNHLY, CDR2 FYNNEI, per germline. This CDR3 has 14 amino acids. Three rounds of nested PCR, following a modified ARM-PCR protocol, produced the TCRbeta library. TCRdb redid the calling of the multiplex PCR reads with MiXCR, one entry per CDR3 protein. This table has roughly 43,000 distinct CDR3 sequences, roughly 66% appearing once. On this clonotype: Possible read error: a much larger clone is one base away.

RNA was extracted from bulk tissue without any cell sorting. Distant lung tissue was collected more than 3 cm away from the tumor edge. Newly diagnosed lung cancer patients had thoracic surgery in China, August–November 2014, without prior chemotherapy. This TCR came from a man aged 45-60 years with non-small cell lung cancer. Sequencing was done on a sample of distant non-tumor lung tissue. This chain joins TRBV2 and TRBJ1-4, with no clear D. CDR3 residues: CASSEAWQDEKVFF. CDR3 in DNA: TGTGCCAGCAGTGAAGCTTGGCAGGATGAAAAAGTGTTTTTT. The full variable domain, rest sourced from reference TRBV2 and TRBJ1-4, is EPEVTQTPSHQVTQMGQEVILRCVPISNHLYFYWYRQILGQKVEFLVSFYNNEISEKSEIFDDQFSVERPDGSNFTLKIRSTKLEDSAMYFCASSEAWQDEKVFFGSGTQLSVL.